This TCR beta chain was identified in a study of PD-L1 blockade in urothelial cancer. Study details: Beginning around 2014, patients received atezolizumab, given as 1,200 mg intravenously every 3 weeks. There were a median of about 140,000 T cells in blood samples.

Only in-frame clones appear in the TCRdb table, and some are missing; sequencing was by immunoSEQ multiplex PCR. The table lists 25,000 to 35,000 clones, around four fifths of them singletons, with just under 3% in the top ten. As to time point: peripheral blood 6 weeks after treatment start. There were between 1 and 8 samples from each patient, taken pretreatment and on-treatment. Study-level findings and limits: Tumor-associated blood clones were expanded more by durable-benefit patients at 3 weeks.

The CDR3 sequence is 16 residues long. V was pared by 0 bases and J by 1 base, with 11 bases between. Germline CDR1 SGHRS, CDR2 YFSETQ. Details on this clone: The target antigen is unknown.

The sample in question was PBMCs, obtained around atezolizumab (anti-PD-L1) treatment. The rearrangement joins TRBV5-1 to TRBJ2-1, with D possibly TRBD2 on 7 matching bases. The receptor was isolated from a man in his 70s with urothelial cancer. In DNA form, the CDR3 reads TGCGCCAGCAGCTTGGAGGGGGGGAGGTCCTACAATGAGCAGTTCTTC. Protein product: CASSLEGGRSYNEQFF.